What follows are 14 T cell receptor beta chains derived from one specimen sequenced in a study of blood T cell repertoires in COVID-19. Data came from immunoSEQ multiplex PCR; TCRdb stores just in-frame clones and leaves some out. The data hold some 11,000 clones, with around 90% observed a single time. Sequenced sample: peripheral blood. The receptors stem from a human donor in a cohort sampled during active COVID-19.

V gene TRBV6-2 or TRBV6-3 combines with J gene TRBJ1-2; 7 nucleotides match TRBD1. In germline, CDR1 is MNHEY, CDR2 SVGEGT. The CDR3 totals 16 residues. Unmatched junction bases numbered 16, after V lost 6 bases and J lost 6 bases. CDR3 sequence reads: CASSENQGIGGHGYTF. The CDR3 nucleotides read TGTGCCAGCAGCGAGAATCAGGGGATAGGGGGCCATGGCTACACCTTC.

The chain combines TRBV9 with TRBJ2-7; D is perhaps TRBD1 (6 bases). Per germline, CDR1 SGDLS and CDR2 YYNGEE. This CDR3 is built from 14 residues. Deletions cut 4 bases from V and 0 bases from J, with 11 bases between. CDR3 nucleotide sequence: TGTGCCAGCAGCCTCGGACAGTACTCCTACGAGCAGTACTTC. This translates into CASSLGQYSYEQYF.

About this clone itself: At one boundary the junction diverges from the germline segment, which might be a read error. The V call is TRBV5-1, the J call TRBJ1-1; D is ambiguous. CDR1 is SGHRS, CDR2 YFSETQ, per germline. This CDR3 spans 11 amino acids. The CDR3 DNA follows: TGCGCCCGCAGAGTTGTTTCCTATCCTTTCTTT. It specifies CARRVVSYPFF.

The genes are TRBV28 and TRBJ1-1, with 8 bases fitting TRBD1. The CDR3 is 16 residues long. After removal of 5 bases from V and 3 bases from J, the junction contained 11 bases not matched to a gene. Germline assignment: CDR1 MDHEN and CDR2 SYDVKM. The CDR3 bases are TGTGCCAGCAGTCGATTCAGGGGGCTTTATTACACTGAAGCTTTCTTT. Its translation is CASSRFRGLYYTEAFF.

The chain recombines TRBV5-4 with TRBJ2-3; tentative D call: TRBD2 (6 bases). Germline loops: CDR1 SGHNT, CDR2 YYREEE (reference sequence). V was trimmed by 3 bases and J by 0 bases, leaving 11 bases between them. The CDR3 is 15 amino acids. The CDR3 spells CASSSFSGSTDTQYF. The CDR3 DNA is TGTGCCAGCAGCTCCTTTAGCGGTAGCACAGATACGCAGTATTTT. Full variable domain (rest looked up from reference TRBV5-4 and TRBJ2-3): ETGVTQSPTHLIKTRGQQVTLRCSSQSGHNTVSWYQQALGQGPQFIFQYYREEENGRGNFPPRFSGLQFPNYSSELNVNALELDDSALYLCASSSFSGSTDTQYFGPGTRLTVL.

V and J are TRBV18 and TRBJ2-7; 7 bases map to TRBD1. Germline V gene lookup returns CDR1 KGHSH and CDR2 LQKENI. This CDR3 has 15 amino acids. V lost 0 bases, J lost 2 bases, and 4 bases stayed unmatched. The CDR3 loop reads CASSPPVGQAYEQYF. In DNA, the CDR3 is TGTGCCAGCTCACCACCCGTTGGACAGGCCTACGAGCAGTACTTC.

The V gene is TRBV18, the J gene TRBJ1-3, with 8 bases identical to TRBD1. Germline V gene sequence: CDR1 KGHSH, CDR2 LQKENI. This CDR3 has 14 residues. Trimming cost V 3 bases and J 2 bases; bases outside gene matches: 0. CDR3 amino acids: CASSPDRAGNTIYF. The CDR3, as DNA: TGTGCCAGCTCACCGGACAGGGCTGGAAACACCATATATTTT.

J is TRBJ1-5 and V is TRBV15; tentative D call: TRBD1 (6 bases). Germline assignment: CDR1 LNHNV and CDR2 YYDKDF (reference sequence). V was clipped by 0 bases and J by 7 bases, with 10 bases between them. The CDR3 is 14 residues long. CDR3 nucleotides: TGTGCCACCAGCAGAGATAACAGGGTACAGCCCCAGCATTTT. Its translation is CATSRDNRVQPQHF.

CDR3 region: CASKRGGRDEQYF. In DNA form, the CDR3 reads TGTGCCAGCAAGCGAGGGGGCCGGGACGAGCAGTACTTC. V is TRBV6-5 and J is TRBJ2-7, with TRBD1 matching 7 bases. The CDR3 loop spans 13 amino acids. V shed 7 bases and J 5 bases; nucleotides not matched to a gene: 8. Germline V gives CDR1 MNHEY, CDR2 SVGAGI.

For the CDR3, the DNA is TGTGCCAGCAGCGCCCAGGGCGGGGAGCTGTTTTTT. Its protein product is CASSAQGGELFF. The V call is TRBV9, the J call TRBJ2-2; TRBD1 is a possible D gene (5 bases). The CDR3 is 12 amino acids. Looked up from germline, CDR1 is SGDLS and CDR2 is YYNGEE. Trimming removed 3 bases at V and 7 bases at J, with 7 bases between.

The chain is built from TRBV6-6 and TRBJ2-7; D perhaps matches TRBD2 (6 bases). Germline V CDR1 and CDR2: MNHNY, SVGAGI (reference sequence). The CDR3 runs to 11 residues. Trimming removed 8 bases from V and 2 bases from J, with 7 bases in between. The chain's CDR3 is CASGGAYEQYF. The CDR3 DNA reads TGTGCCAGCGGCGGGGCCTACGAGCAGTACTTC.

The count of this clone is one. The V gene is TRBV19, the J gene TRBJ2-2; 7 bases are a match to TRBD1. The CDR3 is made up of 15 amino acids. V gave up 4 bases and J gave up 3 bases; unmatched junction bases: 5. Germline CDR1 and CDR2: LNHDA and SQIVND (reference sequence). Written as DNA, the CDR3 is TGTGCCAGTAGTAATACGACAGGGCACACCGGGGAGCTGTTTTTT. It is translated as CASSNTTGHTGELFF.

The J gene is TRBJ1-2, the V gene TRBV10-3; TRBD1 matches 8 bases. The CDR3 extends over 12 amino acids. V trimming: 6 bases; J trimming: 6 bases; junction bases outside the gene matches: 3. The germline CDR1 and CDR2 sequences are ENHRY and SYGVKD. CDR3 loop: CAISGQGDGYTF. The CDR3 coding sequence is TGTGCCATCAGCGGACAGGGTGATGGCTACACCTTC.

The chain has TRBV28 and TRBJ1-4; tentatively, D is TRBD1 (5 bases). Trimming took 3 bases from V and 0 from J, leaving 5 bases between them. Germline CDR1 is MDHEN and CDR2 is SYDVKM. The CDR3 is 14 amino acids. CDR3 DNA: TGTGCCAGCAGTTTGACAGCAACTAATGAAAAACTGTTTTTT. Translated, it gives CASSLTATNEKLFF.